This note documents a single T cell receptor (beta chain) sequence. Its antigen is currently unknown. This specimen comes from a study of cytomegalovirus exposure and HLA in healthy donors. Study results and caveats: Some segments of the V type, notably TRBV6-2 and TRBV6-3, were excluded as indistinguishable.

CDR3 size: 13 residues. The V end lost 0 bases, the J end lost 4 bases, and 9 bases lay between the germline ends. Germline CDR1 is GTSNPN and CDR2 is SVGIG (reference sequence). PCR used 60 Vbeta primers and 13 Jbeta primers. Sequencing used immunoSEQ multiplex PCR; TCRdb keeps in-frame clones, though not all of them. The sample shows about 250,000 clones, approximately 85% of them seen only once. The chain joins TRBV30 to TRBJ1-1; D is unclear. Sequenced input: PBMCs. This TCR was sampled from a girl aged 2-10 years in good health and CMV-seronegative. CDR3 nucleotide sequence: TGTGCCTGGAGTGTATATCTTAGCACTGAAGCTTTCTTT. Its protein is CAWSVYLSTEAFF.